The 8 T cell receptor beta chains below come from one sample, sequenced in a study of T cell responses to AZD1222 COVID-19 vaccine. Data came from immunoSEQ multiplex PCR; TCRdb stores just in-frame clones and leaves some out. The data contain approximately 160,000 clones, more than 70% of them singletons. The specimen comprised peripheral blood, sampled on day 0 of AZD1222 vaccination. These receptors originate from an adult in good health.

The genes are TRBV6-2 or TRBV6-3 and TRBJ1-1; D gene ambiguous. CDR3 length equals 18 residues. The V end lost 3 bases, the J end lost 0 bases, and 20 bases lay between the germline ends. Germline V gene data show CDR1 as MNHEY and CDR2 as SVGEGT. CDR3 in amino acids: CASSYWSLGGFMNTEAFF. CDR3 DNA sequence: TGTGCCAGCAGTTATTGGAGTCTCGGTGGATTCATGAACACTGAAGCTTTCTTT.

DNA for the CDR3: TGTGCCAGCAGCGTAATGGCGGGAACGGGCAATGAGCAGTTCTTC. Translated: CASSVMAGTGNEQFF. The genes are TRBV9 and TRBJ2-1; a possible D gene is TRBD2 (6 bases). The CDR3 runs to 15 residues. V was cut by 1 base and J by 6 bases, with 14 bases left in between. CDR1 and CDR2 (germline): SGDLS, YYNGEE. The full variable domain, its missing parts supplied by reference TRBV9 and TRBJ2-1, is DSGVTQTPKHLITATGQRVTLRCSPRSGDLSVYWYQQSLDQGLQFLIQYYNGEERAKGNILERFSAQQFPDLHSELNLSSLELGDSALYFCASSVMAGTGNEQFFGPGTRLTVL.

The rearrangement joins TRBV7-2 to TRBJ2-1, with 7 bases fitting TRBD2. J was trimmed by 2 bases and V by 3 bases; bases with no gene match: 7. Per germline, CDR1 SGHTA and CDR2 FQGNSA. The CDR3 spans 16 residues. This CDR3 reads CASSFGGSGTYNEQFF. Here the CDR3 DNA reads TGTGCCAGCAGCTTCGGCGGGAGCGGAACCTACAATGAGCAGTTCTTC.

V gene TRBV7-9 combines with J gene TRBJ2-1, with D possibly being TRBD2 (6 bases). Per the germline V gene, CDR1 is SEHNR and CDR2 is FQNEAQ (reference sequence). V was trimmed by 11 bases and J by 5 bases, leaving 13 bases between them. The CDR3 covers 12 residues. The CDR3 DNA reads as TGTGCCGGGGGGTGGGGCAACAATGAGCAGTTCTTC. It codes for CAGGWGNNEQFF.

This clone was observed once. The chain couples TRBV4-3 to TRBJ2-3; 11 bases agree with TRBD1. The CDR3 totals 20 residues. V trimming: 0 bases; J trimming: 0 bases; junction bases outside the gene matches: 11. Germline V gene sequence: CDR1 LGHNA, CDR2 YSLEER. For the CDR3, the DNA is TGCGCCAGCAGCCAAGATCTGGGACAGGGGGTAGGGGCAAGCACAGATACGCAGTATTTT. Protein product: CASSQDLGQGVGASTDTQYF.

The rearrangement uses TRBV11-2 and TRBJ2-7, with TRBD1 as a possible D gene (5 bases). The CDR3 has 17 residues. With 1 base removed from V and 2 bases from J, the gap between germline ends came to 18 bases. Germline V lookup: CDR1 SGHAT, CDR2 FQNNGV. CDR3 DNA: TGTGCCAGCAGCTTAGGTTTACTGGTTGACAGAACCTACGAGCAGTACTTC. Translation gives CASSLGLLVDRTYEQYF. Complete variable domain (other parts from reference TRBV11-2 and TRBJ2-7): EAGVAQSPRYKIIEKRQSVAFWCNPISGHATLYWYQQILGQGPKLLIQFQNNGVVDDSQLPKDRFSAERLKGVDSTLKIQPAKLEDSAVYLCASSLGLLVDRTYEQYFGPGTRLTVT.

CDR3 nucleotides: TGTGCCAGCACCGTTCGTATCCCCCCCGGGCCTCACCACGGGGGTGAGCAGTTCTTC. Amino acid sequence: CASTVRIPPGPHHGGEQFF. The chain combines TRBV27 with TRBJ2-1; tentative D call: TRBD2 (6 bases). CDR1 MNHEY and CDR2 SMNVEV come from the germline V gene (reference sequence). The ends were cut back, 7 bases at V and 9 bases at J, with 34 bases in the middle. The CDR3 runs 19 residues.

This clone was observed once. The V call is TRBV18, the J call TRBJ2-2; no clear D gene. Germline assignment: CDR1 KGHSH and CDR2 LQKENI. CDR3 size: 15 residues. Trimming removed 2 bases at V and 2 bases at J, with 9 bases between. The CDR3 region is CASSPFPRNTGELFF. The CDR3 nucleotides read TGTGCCAGCTCACCATTTCCACGTAACACCGGGGAGCTGTTTTTT.